This T cell receptor (beta chain) was profiled in a study of OX40 agonist ivuxolimab in advanced cancers. The repertoire was sequenced with immunoSEQ multiplex PCR; TCRdb's copy has only in-frame clones and lacks some. Among 90,000 to 100,000 clones listed, around nine tenths were seen once. Trimming shortened V by 2 bases and J by 4 bases, and 9 bases separated the two germline ends. This CDR3 contains 15 residues. Germline assignment: CDR1 MNHEY and CDR2 SMNVEV (reference sequence). The chain carries TRBV27 and TRBJ2-6; D unclear. This material consisted of CD4+ or CD8+ T cells sorted from blood, taken in a trial of the OX40 agonist ivuxolimab. The TCR sequence derives from an adult with an advanced solid tumor such as melanoma, head and neck, liver or kidney cancer. The CDR3 DNA follows: TGTGCCAGCAGTTTAGAGGCAGCGGGGGCCAACGTCCTGACTTTC. Amino acids: CASSLEAAGANVLTF. Based on the CDR3 plus reference TRBV27 and TRBJ2-6, the full variable domain is EAQVTQNPRYLITVTGKKLTVTCSQNMNHEYMSWYRQDPGLGLRQIYYSMNVEVTDKGDVPEGYKVSRKEKRNFPLILESPSPNQTSLYFCASSLEAAGANVLTFGAGSRLTVL.